This is a list of T cell receptor beta chains from one sample in a study of cytomegalovirus exposure and HLA in healthy donors. Clones were read by immunoSEQ multiplex PCR, and TCRdb kept only the in-frame ones, dropping some. The profile shows roughly 330,000 clones, 75% to 90% of them singletons. The sample consisted of PBMCs. These receptors originate from a woman in her twenties or thirties in good health and CMV-seropositive. Each CDR3 is given with its conserved first and last residue. Each record gives: J gene, D gene, V gene, CDR3 protein, CDR3 DNA. The D gene is left open where the match is weak.

>TRBJ2-2|TRBD2|TRBV4-3
CASSQTPQFSGIIGELFF
TGCGCCAGCAGCCAAACACCCCAATTCAGCGGGATCATCGGGGAGCTGTTTTTT
>TRBJ2-3|.|TRBV5-4
CASSWGADTQYF
TGTGCCAGCAGCTGGGGTGCAGATACGCAGTATTTT
>TRBJ1-5|.|TRBV19
CASSLDSNQPQHF
TGTGCCAGTAGTCTCGACAGTAATCAGCCCCAGCATTTT
>TRBJ2-2|.|TRBV6-8
CASRTIGELFF
TGTGCCAGCAGAACGATCGGGGAGCTGTTTTTT
>TRBJ2-3|TRBD2|TRBV2
CARAGGPRTDTQYF
TGTGCCAGAGCGGGGGGGCCGAGAACAGATACGCAGTATTTT
>TRBJ1-6|.|TRBV9
CASSKTGTYNSPLHF
TGTGCCAGCAGCAAAACCGGGACTTATAATTCACCCCTCCACTTT
>TRBJ2-1|.|TRBV27
CASSSRRSEQFF
TGTGCCAGCAGTTCTAGGCGGAGTGAGCAGTTCTTC
>TRBJ2-7|.|TRBV7-2
CASSLDRVYEQYF
TGTGCCAGCAGCTTAGACAGGGTCTACGAGCAGTACTTC
>TRBJ2-1|TRBD1|TRBV29-1
CSVFRGNGGQFF
TGCAGCGTTTTCAGGGGGAATGGGGGGCAGTTCTTC
>TRBJ1-1|TRBD1|TRBV18
CASSPDRGPSPNTEAFF
TGTGCCAGCTCCCCGGACAGGGGCCCCAGCCCTAACACTGAAGCTTTCTTT
>TRBJ2-5|TRBD1|TRBV27
CASSLYRGYQETQYF
TGTGCCAGCAGTTTATACAGGGGATACCAAGAGACCCAGTACTTC
>TRBJ2-1|TRBD1|TRBV28
CASRPGQGGWYNEQFF
TGTGCCAGCAGACCGGGACAGGGAGGATGGTACAATGAGCAGTTCTTC
>TRBJ2-7|.|TRBV30
CAWSVPQNEQYF
TGTGCCTGGAGTGTCCCGCAGAACGAGCAGTACTTC
>TRBJ1-1|TRBD1|TRBV4-3
CASSLDRAGGTEAFF
TGCGCCAGCAGCCTTGACAGGGCAGGAGGCACTGAAGCTTTCTTT